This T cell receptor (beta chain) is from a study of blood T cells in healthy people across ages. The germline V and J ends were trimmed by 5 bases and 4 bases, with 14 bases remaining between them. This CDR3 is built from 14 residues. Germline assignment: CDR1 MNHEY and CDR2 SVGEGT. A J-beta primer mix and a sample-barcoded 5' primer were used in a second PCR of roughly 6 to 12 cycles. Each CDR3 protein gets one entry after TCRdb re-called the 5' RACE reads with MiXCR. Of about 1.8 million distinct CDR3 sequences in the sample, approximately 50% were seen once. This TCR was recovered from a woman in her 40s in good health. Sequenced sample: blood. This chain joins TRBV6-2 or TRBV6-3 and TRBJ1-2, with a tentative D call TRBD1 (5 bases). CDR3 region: CASSTPGPRYGYTF. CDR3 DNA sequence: TGTGCCAGCAGTACACCGGGACCCCGCTATGGCTACACCTTC.